In this sample, the clone carrying this TCR beta chain turned up many times. No antigen is known for it. This record comes from a study of T cells after yellow fever vaccination. Findings and limits, study-wide: Among primary-vaccination clones, most reappeared after the booster, at almost 98% for CD4 and roughly 88% for CD8. Repertoires obtained by FACS sorting could include abundant clonotypes that entered as contaminants from the bulk population.

TCRdb re-called the 5' RACE reads through MiXCR, storing one row per CDR3 protein. The sample consists of about 73,000 distinct CDR3 sequences, approximately 7.5% of them appearing once. The sequence derives from a man in his thirties or forties who received the YFV17D yellow fever vaccine. The sequencing used CD8+ T cells sorted from PBMCs, collected on the day of the yellow fever booster vaccination.

CDR3 sequence: CSATTSGSETQYF. CDR3 DNA sequence: TGCAGTGCAACGACTAGCGGGAGCGAGACCCAGTACTTC. The chain recombines TRBV20-1 with TRBJ2-5, with 12 bases fitting TRBD2. Germline V lookup: CDR1 DFQATT, CDR2 SNEGSKA (reference sequence). The CDR3 contains 13 residues. Germline trimming cut 6 bases from V and 5 bases from J; bases unmatched to any gene: 4.